These 13 T cell receptor beta chains were sequenced from one sample in a study of blood T cell repertoires in COVID-19 (TCRdb year 2020). Library construction relied on the immunoSEQ multiplex PCR assay. What TCRdb holds here is the immuneACCESS table cut down to in-frame rearrangements. Part of the clones is not present; checked against another copy, under half of the missing clones reflect an unresolved V gene, and the others are unexplained. A total of around 250,000 clones appear in this sample, 91% of them only once. Jointly, the top ten make up 0.95% to 1.5% of the sample. Specimen: PBMCs or T cells enriched from blood (not recorded which). The origin of the receptors is a human donor in a cohort exposed to, infected with or recovered from COVID-19 (not recorded which). The donor label of this sample is uncertain.

CDR3 amino acids: CSASAGFYGYTF. The CDR3 region has the DNA TGCAGTGCTAGTGCGGGGTTCTATGGCTACACCTTC. V usage is TRBV20-1 and J usage is TRBJ1-2; D not resolved. The CDR3 totals 12 residues. Looked up from germline, CDR1 is DFQATT and CDR2 is SNEGSKA (reference sequence). The germline V and J ends were trimmed by 3 bases and 4 bases, with 9 bases remaining between them.

This chain links TRBV2 with TRBJ1-2; D unclear. Germline V gene data show CDR1 as SNHLY and CDR2 as FYNNEI. The CDR3 loop spans 14 amino acids. V was cut by 1 base and J by 4 bases, with 10 bases left in between. CDR3: CASSEGGHSYGYTF. CDR3 DNA sequence: TGTGCCAGCAGTGAAGGTGGCCATTCCTATGGCTACACCTTC.

The rearrangement links TRBV2 to TRBJ1-6, with D unresolved. Trimming removed 10 bases from V and 6 bases from J, with 19 bases in between. Germline V lookup: CDR1 SNHLY, CDR2 FYNNEI. The CDR3 consists of 15 residues. The CDR3, as DNA: TGTGCCACCTCACCCCCCGGAGACTTTAATTCACCCCTCCACTTT. This gives the protein CATSPPGDFNSPLHF.

V usage is TRBV5-4 and J usage is TRBJ2-1, with TRBD1 matching 12 bases. The CDR3 spans 15 residues. V lost 3 bases and J lost 4; bases outside the gene matches: 2. Looked up from germline, CDR1 is SGHNT and CDR2 is YYREEE (reference sequence). The CDR3 bases are TGTGCCAGCAGCTGGGACAGGGGGCTGTACAATGAGCAGTTCTTC. It encodes CASSWDRGLYNEQFF.

The chain carries TRBV7-2 and TRBJ2-1; D ambiguous. V was trimmed by 6 bases and J by 0 bases, leaving 12 bases between them. Germline V gene data show CDR1 as SGHTA and CDR2 as FQGNSA. The CDR3 covers 15 residues. The CDR3: CASRLIPSSYNEQFF. DNA for the CDR3: TGTGCCAGCAGGCTTATCCCGAGCTCCTACAATGAGCAGTTCTTC.

The chain recombines TRBV25-1 with TRBJ1-1; TRBD1 aligns across 8 bases. The CDR3 extends over 13 amino acids. Unmatched junction bases numbered 4, after V lost 7 bases and J lost 3 bases. Germline assignment: CDR1 MGHDK and CDR2 SYGVNS. The CDR3 reads CASTPTGDTEAFF. The CDR3 DNA sequence: TGTGCCAGCACCCCGACAGGGGACACTGAAGCTTTCTTT.

The chain carries TRBV19 and TRBJ1-5; 7 positions agree with TRBD1. The length of the CDR3 is 14 residues. The J segment lost 4 bases and the V segment lost 5 bases, leaving 5 bases of the junction unmatched. Germline-derived CDR1 and CDR2 are LNHDA and SQIVND (reference sequence). The CDR3 sequence: CASSSGTENQPQHF. The CDR3 nucleotides read TGTGCCAGTAGTTCCGGGACAGAGAATCAGCCCCAGCATTTT.

V and J are TRBV24-1 and TRBJ1-6; perhaps TRBD1 as D (5 bases). Germline V gives CDR1 KGHDR, CDR2 SFDVKD. CDR3 length: 15 residues. V was cut by 7 bases and J by 2 bases, with 11 bases left in between. The CDR3 loop is CATRGGGPYNSPLHF. Written as DNA, the CDR3 is TGTGCCACCAGGGGCGGGGGTCCCTATAATTCACCCCTCCACTTT.

J is TRBJ2-7 and V is TRBV3-1 (or the pseudogene TRBV3-2); 10 nucleotides align to TRBD1. This CDR3 spans 19 amino acids. Unmatched junction bases numbered 14, after V lost 2 bases and J lost 1 base. CDR1 LGHDT and CDR2 YNNKEL come from the germline V gene (reference sequence). For the CDR3, the DNA is TGTGCCAGCAGCCAACGTCCGGGACAGGGGATTATTTTTTCCTACGAGCAGTACTTC. Its protein product is CASSQRPGQGIIFSYEQYF.

This clone was found a few times. The rearrangement joins TRBV5-5 to TRBJ2-7; 9 bases are shared with TRBD2. CDR1 SGHKS and CDR2 YYEKEE come from the germline V gene (reference sequence). The CDR3 extends over 16 amino acids. With V trimmed by 0 bases and J by 6 bases, 10 bases remained unmatched. The chain's CDR3 is CASSLEGGTSLGEQYF. The DNA for the CDR3 is TGTGCCAGCAGCTTGGAGGGGGGGACTAGCCTTGGCGAGCAGTACTTC.

The chain employs TRBV7-6 and TRBJ2-5; D is perhaps TRBD1 (5 bases). V lost 4 bases and J 3 bases, leaving 12 bases between the germline ends. The CDR3 has 14 amino acids. CDR1 and CDR2 from the germline V gene are SGHVS and FNYEAQ. Here the CDR3 reads CASSSARREETQYF. The CDR3 region has the DNA TGTGCCAGCAGCTCAGCTCGCAGGGAAGAGACCCAGTACTTC.

In its sample, this clone was seen a few times. CDR3 DNA sequence: TGTGCCATCAGGGGGACTAGCAGCGAGCAGTACTTC. Protein sequence: CAIRGTSSEQYF. The rearrangement links TRBV10-3 to TRBJ2-7, with TRBD2 matching over 9 bases. Looked up from germline, CDR1 is ENHRY and CDR2 is SYGVKD. The CDR3 is made up of 12 amino acids. V shed 6 bases, J shed 6 bases, and the junction held 3 bases outside the gene matches.

This rearrangement joins TRBV11-2 to TRBJ2-3; 7 bases agree with TRBD2. Trimming cost V 5 bases and J 5 bases; bases outside gene matches: 13. This CDR3 comprises 16 residues. CDR1 is SGHAT, CDR2 FQNNGV, per germline. For the CDR3, the DNA is TGTGCCAGCAGCCTTGGCGTCGGGGGGTCGGGAGATACGCAGTATTTT. It specifies CASSLGVGGSGDTQYF.